This entry is about one TCR beta chain. The sample originates from a study of control samples from healthy donors and cancer patients. The CDR3 contains 17 residues. Germline V gene sequence: CDR1 LGHDT, CDR2 YNNKEL (reference sequence). Losses at the gene ends were 0 bases for V and 3 bases for J; bases not matched to a gene: 8. TCRdb keeps only in-frame clones here, not all; method: immunoSEQ multiplex PCR. This sample has about 140,000 clones, with about nine tenths found just once. The material sequenced was blood. V usage is TRBV3-1 (or the pseudogene TRBV3-2) and J usage is TRBJ2-1; 7 bases fit TRBD2. This TCR derives from a woman in her 30s in good health. CDR3 sequence: CASSQDLSGRNYNEQFF. The CDR3 DNA follows: TGTGCCAGCAGCCAAGATCTCTCCGGGAGGAACTACAATGAGCAGTTCTTC.